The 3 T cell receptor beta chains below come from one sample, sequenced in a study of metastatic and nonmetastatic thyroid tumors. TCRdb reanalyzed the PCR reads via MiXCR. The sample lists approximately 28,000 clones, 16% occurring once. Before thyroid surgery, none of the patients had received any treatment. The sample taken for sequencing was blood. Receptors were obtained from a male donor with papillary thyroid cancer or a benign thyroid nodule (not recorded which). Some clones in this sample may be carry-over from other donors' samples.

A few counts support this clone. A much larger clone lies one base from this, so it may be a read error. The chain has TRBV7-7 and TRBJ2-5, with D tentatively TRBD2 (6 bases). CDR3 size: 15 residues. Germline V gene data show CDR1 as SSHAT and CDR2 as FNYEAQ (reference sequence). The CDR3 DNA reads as TGTGCTAGCAGCTCCGCAGGTTCGCGGGGAGAGACCCAGTACTTC. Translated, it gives CASSSAGSRGETQYF.

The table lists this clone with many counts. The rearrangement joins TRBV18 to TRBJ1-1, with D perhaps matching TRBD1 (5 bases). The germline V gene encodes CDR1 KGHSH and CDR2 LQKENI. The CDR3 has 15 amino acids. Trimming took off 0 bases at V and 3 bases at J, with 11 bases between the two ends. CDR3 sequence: CASSPPAGRDTEAFF. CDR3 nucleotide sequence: TGTGCCAGCTCACCACCGGCAGGGAGGGACACTGAAGCTTTCTTT.

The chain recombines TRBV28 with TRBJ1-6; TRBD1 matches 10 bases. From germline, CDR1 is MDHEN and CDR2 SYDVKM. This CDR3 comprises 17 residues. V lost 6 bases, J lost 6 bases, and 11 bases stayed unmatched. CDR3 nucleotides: TGTGCCAGCAGCTTTCCCCCCAGGACAGGGGGTAATTCACCCCTCCACTTT. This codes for CASSFPPRTGGNSPLHF. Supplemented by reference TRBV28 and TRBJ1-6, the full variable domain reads DVKVTQSSRYLVKRTGEKVFLECVQDMDHENMFWYRQDPGLGLRLIYFSYDVKMKEKGDIPEGYSVSREKKERFSLILESASTNQTSMYLCASSFPPRTGGNSPLHFGNGTRLTVT.